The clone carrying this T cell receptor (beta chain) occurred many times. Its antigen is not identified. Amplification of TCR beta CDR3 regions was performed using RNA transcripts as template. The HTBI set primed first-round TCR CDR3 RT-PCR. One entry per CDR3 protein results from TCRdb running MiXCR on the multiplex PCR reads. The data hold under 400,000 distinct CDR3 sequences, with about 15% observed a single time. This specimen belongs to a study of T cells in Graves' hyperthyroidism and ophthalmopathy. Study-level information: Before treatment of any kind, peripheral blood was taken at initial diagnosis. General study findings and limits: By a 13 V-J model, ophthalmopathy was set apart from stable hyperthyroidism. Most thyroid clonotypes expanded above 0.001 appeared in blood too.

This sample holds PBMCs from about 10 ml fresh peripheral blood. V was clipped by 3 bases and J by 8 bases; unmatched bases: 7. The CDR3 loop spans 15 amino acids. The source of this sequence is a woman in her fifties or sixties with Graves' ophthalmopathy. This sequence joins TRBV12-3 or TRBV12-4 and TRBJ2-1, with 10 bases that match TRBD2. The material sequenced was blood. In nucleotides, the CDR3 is TGTGCCAGCAGTTTGAGCGGGAGGGCCAAGGATGAGCAGTTCTTC. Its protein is CASSLSGRAKDEQFF.